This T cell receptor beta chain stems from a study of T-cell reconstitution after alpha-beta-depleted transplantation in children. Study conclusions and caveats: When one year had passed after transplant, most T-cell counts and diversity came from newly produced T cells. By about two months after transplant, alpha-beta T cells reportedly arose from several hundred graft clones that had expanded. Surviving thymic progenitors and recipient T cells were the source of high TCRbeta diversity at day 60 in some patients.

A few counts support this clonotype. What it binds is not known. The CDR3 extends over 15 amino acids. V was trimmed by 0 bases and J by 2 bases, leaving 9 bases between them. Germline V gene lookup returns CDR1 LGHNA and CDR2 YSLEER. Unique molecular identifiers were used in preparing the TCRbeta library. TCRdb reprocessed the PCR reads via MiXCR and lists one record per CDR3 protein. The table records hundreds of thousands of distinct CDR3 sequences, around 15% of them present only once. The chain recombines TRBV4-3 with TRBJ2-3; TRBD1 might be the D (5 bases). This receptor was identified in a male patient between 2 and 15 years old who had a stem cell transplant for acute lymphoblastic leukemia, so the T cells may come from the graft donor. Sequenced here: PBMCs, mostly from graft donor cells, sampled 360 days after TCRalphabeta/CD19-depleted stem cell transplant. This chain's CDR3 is CASSQDRASTDTQYF. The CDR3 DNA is TGCGCCAGCAGCCAAGACAGGGCTTCCACAGATACGCAGTATTTT.